This T cell receptor (beta chain) was sequenced for a study of graft-versus-host responses after intestinal transplantation. Turning to the study itself: As for transplant type, recipients had multivisceral, liver-intestinal, or isolated intestinal grafts. All recipients were given anti-thymocyte globulin induction, and tacrolimus and steroids were then administered for about three years.

Whole-study results and caveats: Elevated graft-versus-host to host-versus-graft clonal ratios in allografts were recorded for patients with graft-donor T cell macrochimerism. There was an association between peak levels of circulating GvH clones and early post-transplant HvG declines.

This CDR3 has 14 amino acids. From germline, CDR1 is MNHEY and CDR2 SVGAGI. V trimming: 6 bases; J trimming: 3 bases; junction bases outside the gene matches: 5. Assay used: immunoSEQ multiplex PCR; TCRdb lists only in-frame clones, some missing. The table lists fewer than 85,000 clones, more than 70% of them singletons. This clone was detected only once. Its antigen is undetermined. Other DNA sequences in the sample encode the same CDR3. The rearrangement links TRBV6-5 to TRBJ2-3, with 8 bases that match TRBD2. This specimen consisted of unstimulated CD8+ T cells sorted from spleen or lymph node cells, obtained before intestinal transplant. The sequence was obtained from a human donor who received an intestinal transplant. CDR3 region: CASRSGTRTDTQYF. For the CDR3, the DNA is TGTGCCAGCAGATCCGGGACTAGGACAGATACGCAGTATTTT.